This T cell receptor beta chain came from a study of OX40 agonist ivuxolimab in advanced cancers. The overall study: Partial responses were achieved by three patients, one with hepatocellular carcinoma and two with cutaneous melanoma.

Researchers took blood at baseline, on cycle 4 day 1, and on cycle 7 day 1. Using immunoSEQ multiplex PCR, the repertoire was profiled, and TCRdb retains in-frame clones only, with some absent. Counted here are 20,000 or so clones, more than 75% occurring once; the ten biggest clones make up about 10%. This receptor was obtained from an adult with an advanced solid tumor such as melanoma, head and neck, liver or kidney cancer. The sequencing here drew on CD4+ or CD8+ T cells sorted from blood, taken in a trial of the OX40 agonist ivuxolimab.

CDR3 bases: TGTGCCAGCAGCTTTGGACTGGGGGGGTCCGATACGCAGTATTTT. Residues: CASSFGLGGSDTQYF. The gene calls are TRBV7-7 and TRBJ2-3; 7 nucleotides align to TRBD2. V shed 3 bases, J shed 6 bases, and the junction held 9 bases outside the gene matches. The germline CDR1 and CDR2 sequences are SSHAT and FNYEAQ (reference sequence). The CDR3 is 15 residues long.